This entry lists 12 T cell receptor beta chains sequenced from one sample in a study of CD8 T cells in Susac syndrome. Reverse transcription of roughly 0.45 to 1 ug RNA was carried out with random hexamers. TCRdb fed the immunoSEQ multiplex PCR reads into MiXCR, producing one record per CDR3 protein. The sample lists 170,000 or so distinct CDR3 sequences; 85% to 95% were seen once. Sequencing was carried out using CD8+ T cells from PBMCs. These receptors all come from a human donor with multiple sclerosis.

The J gene is TRBJ2-7, the V gene TRBV28; TRBD2 aligns across 7 bases. After removal of 2 bases from V and 4 bases from J, the junction contained 5 bases not matched to a gene. This CDR3 comprises 14 residues. Germline CDR1 is MDHEN and CDR2 is SYDVKM. CDR3 DNA: TGTGCCAGCAGTTTAGGGGGGGAGGCTTACGAGCAGTACTTC. It encodes CASSLGGEAYEQYF.

J is TRBJ2-5 and V is TRBV12-5; TRBD1 might be the D (5 bases). Trimming stripped 1 base from V and 4 bases from J, with 16 bases between. The CDR3 runs 16 residues. The germline V gene encodes CDR1 LGHNT and CDR2 FRNRAP. CDR3 loop: CASGLGPDSPGETQYF. CDR3 nucleotide sequence: TGTGCTAGTGGTTTGGGACCCGACAGTCCGGGAGAGACCCAGTACTTC. Based on the CDR3 plus reference TRBV12-5 and TRBJ2-5, the full variable domain is DARVTQTPRHKVTEMGQEVTMRCQPILGHNTVFWYRQTMMQGLELLAYFRNRAPLDDSGMPKDRFSAEMPDATLATLKIQPSEPRDSAVYFCASGLGPDSPGETQYFGPGTRLLVL.

The chain combines TRBV20-1 with TRBJ2-4, with D possibly being TRBD1 (6 bases). Trimming left V 6 bases short and J 8 bases short, with 17 bases between. The CDR3 has 13 residues. Germline CDR1 DFQATT, CDR2 SNEGSKA (reference sequence). In DNA form, the CDR3 reads TGCAGTGCATCCCCAGGGGTTGGGGACATTCAGTACTTC. This translates into CSASPGVGDIQYF.

The sample holds a few counts of this clonotype. V usage is TRBV13 and J usage is TRBJ1-1; perhaps TRBD1 as D (6 bases). V dropped 1 base and J dropped 4 bases, with 7 bases sitting between them. This CDR3 has 13 residues. CDR1 is PRHDT, CDR2 FYEKMQ, per germline (reference sequence). CDR3: CASSLEGGTEAFF. As DNA, the CDR3 is TGTGCCAGCAGCTTAGAGGGGGGCACTGAAGCTTTCTTT.

The chain recombines TRBV9 with TRBJ2-7; perhaps TRBD2 as D (5 bases). Trimming took 0 bases from V and 3 from J, leaving 10 bases between them. From germline, CDR1 is SGDLS and CDR2 YYNGEE. This CDR3 comprises 14 residues. The CDR3 DNA sequence: TGTGCCAGCAGCGTAGCTAGCCAGAACTACGAGCAGTACTTC. It is translated as CASSVASQNYEQYF.

This clonotype was recorded a few times. The chain employs TRBV5-6 and TRBJ2-7, with 7 bases matching TRBD1. Per germline, CDR1 SGHDT and CDR2 YYEEEE. Trimming at V came to 4 bases and at J to 0 bases, leaving 1 base not matched to a gene. The CDR3 spans 13 residues. CDR3 nucleotides: TGTGCCAGCAGCGGGGACAGCTCCTACGAGCAGTACTTC. This translates into CASSGDSSYEQYF.

The chain has TRBV2 and TRBJ1-5, with 10 bases fitting TRBD1. Per the germline V gene, CDR1 is SNHLY and CDR2 is FYNNEI. The J segment lost 9 bases and the V segment lost 6 bases, leaving 11 bases of the junction unmatched. CDR3 length: 15 residues. The CDR3 DNA follows: TGTGCCAGCAGGAGGTCGGGGACAGGGGTTCCGCCCCAGCATTTT. It encodes CASRRSGTGVPPQHF.

This chain uses TRBV20-1 with TRBJ2-5; TRBD2 matches at 11 bases. In germline, CDR1 is DFQATT, CDR2 SNEGSKA (reference sequence). CDR3 length equals 16 residues. V was clipped by 7 bases and J by 1 base; unmatched bases: 11. The CDR3 loop is CSVPAGTSGAQETQYF. CDR3 bases: TGCAGTGTGCCCGCCGGGACTAGCGGAGCCCAAGAGACCCAGTACTTC.

This chain connects TRBV3-1 to TRBJ1-1; weak D call: TRBD1 (6 bases). CDR3 length: 17 residues. CDR1 LGHDT and CDR2 YNNKEL come from the germline V gene (reference sequence). V lost 4 bases and J 0 bases, leaving 18 bases between the germline ends. Here the CDR3 reads CASSPRYMTGLNTEAFF. CDR3 coding DNA: TGTGCCAGCAGCCCCCGGTACATGACAGGATTGAACACTGAAGCTTTCTTT.

J is TRBJ2-3 and V is TRBV2; a weak D match, TRBD2 (6 bases). The germline V gene has CDR1 SNHLY and CDR2 FYNNEI. The CDR3 is 18 amino acids. V dropped 4 bases and J dropped 5 bases, with 25 bases sitting between them. Here the CDR3 reads CASSVPTRVAEPVDTQYF. CDR3 nucleotide sequence: TGTGCCAGCAGTGTCCCCACCCGTGTAGCGGAACCGGTAGATACGCAGTATTTT.

This clonotype was detected a few times. This sequence joins TRBV12-3 or TRBV12-4 and TRBJ2-3; D gene ambiguous. The CDR3 is 13 amino acids. V was clipped by 5 bases and J by 3 bases, with 9 bases between them. The CDR3 DNA follows: TGTGCCAGCAGTACCCTTAGTACAGATACGCAGTATTTT. Its protein product is CASSTLSTDTQYF.

This clonotype was counted once. The rearrangement links TRBV6-5 to TRBJ2-1; 13 bases are shared with TRBD2. V lost 2 bases and J lost 7; bases outside the gene matches: 2. Germline assignment: CDR1 MNHEY and CDR2 SVGAGI. The CDR3 runs 15 residues. The CDR3 reads CASSYGLAGDNEQFF. The CDR3 DNA sequence: TGTGCCAGCAGTTACGGACTAGCGGGAGATAATGAGCAGTTCTTC.